This T cell receptor (beta chain) was retrieved from a study of control samples from healthy donors and cancer patients (dated by TCRdb to about 2020). Via the germline V gene, CDR1 is MNHNS and CDR2 SASEGT. Here V drops 4 bases and J drops 0 bases, and the junction holds 6 bases not matched to any gene. From its cysteine to its phenylalanine, the CDR3 spans 17 amino acids. Of all the DNA, just the CDR3 is kept, 51 bases in frame from base 1. The library came from the immunoSEQ multiplex PCR assay. TCRdb carries this immuneACCESS record with in-frame sequences only. Its versions omit some clonotypes, under half of them owing to an unresolved V gene in the studies checked, with the rest unexplained. The sample table records about 190,000 clones; over 80% of these occur just once. Together, the top ten hold over 1.5% of the sample. With regard to this clone: Its antigen remains unidentified. No much larger clone exists at a distance of one base, and base qualities are not known.

The rearrangement combines TRBV6-1 with TRBJ1-4, with 9 middle bases fitting TRBD1. Sequencing used blood. The sequence was collected from a man aged 30 to 45 in good health. The DNA sequence is given as TGTGCCAGCAGTGCCCGACAGGGGGGAGCAACTAATGAAAAACTGTTTTTT. Its translation reads: CASSARQGGATNEKLFF.